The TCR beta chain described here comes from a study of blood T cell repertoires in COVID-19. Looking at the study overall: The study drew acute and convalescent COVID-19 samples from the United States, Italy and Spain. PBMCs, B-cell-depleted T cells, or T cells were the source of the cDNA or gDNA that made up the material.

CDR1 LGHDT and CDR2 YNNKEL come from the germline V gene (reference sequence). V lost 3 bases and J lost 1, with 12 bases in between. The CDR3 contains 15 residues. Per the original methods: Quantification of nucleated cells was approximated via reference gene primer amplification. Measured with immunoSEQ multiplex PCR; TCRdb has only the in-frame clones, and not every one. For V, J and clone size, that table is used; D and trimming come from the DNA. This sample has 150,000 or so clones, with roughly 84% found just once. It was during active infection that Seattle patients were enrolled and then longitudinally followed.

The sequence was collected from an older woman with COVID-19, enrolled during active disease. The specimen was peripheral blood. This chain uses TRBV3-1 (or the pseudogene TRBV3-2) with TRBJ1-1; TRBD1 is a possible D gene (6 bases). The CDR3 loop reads CASSQHPGQNTEAFF. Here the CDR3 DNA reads TGTGCCAGCAGCCAGCACCCGGGACAGAACACTGAAGCTTTCTTT.